This is a list of T cell receptor beta chains from one sample in a study of blood T cells in healthy people across ages. TCRdb itself ran the 5' RACE reads through MiXCR, one entry per CDR3 protein. The data hold roughly 800,000 distinct CDR3 sequences, with 53% observed a single time. The source material was blood. All receptors derive from a man at least 80 years old in good health. The CDR3 runs from the conserved cysteine through the conserved F or W. The D gene is left open where the match is weak. The size field is filled for only some rows; it gives once, few, many or a size class.

d_gene,j_gene,v_gene,abundance,CDR3aa
-,TRBJ2-7,TRBV6-6,few,CASGRGLHEQYF
-,TRBJ2-5,TRBV7-8,-,CASSLLLGAPNEQYF
-,TRBJ1-2,TRBV12-3/TRBV12-4,-,CASSSGPPYGYTF
-,TRBJ2-7,TRBV29-1,-,CSVVGSSYEQYF
-,TRBJ2-7,TRBV5-4,few,CASSPSGRRSSYEQYF
TRBD2,TRBJ2-1,TRBV12-3/TRBV12-4,-,CASSAGLANNEQFF
TRBD2,TRBJ2-4,TRBV20-1,-,CSAPGTNQNIQYF
-,TRBJ2-7,TRBV5-1,few,CASSLDKSEQYF
TRBD2,TRBJ2-1,TRBV27,few,CASIASGRGAYNEQFF
-,TRBJ1-5,TRBV3-1,-,CASSQGGASNQPQHF
-,TRBJ2-7,TRBV4-1,few,CASSSRDGTYEQYF
TRBD2,TRBJ2-2,TRBV7-2,-,CASSQRGGITGELFF
TRBD1,TRBJ2-1,TRBV2,once,CASRPGQGYNEQFF
-,TRBJ2-5,TRBV30,-,CAWIKSGRETQYF
-,TRBJ2-1,TRBV24-1,-,CATRGAGFWDEQFF
TRBD1,TRBJ1-1,TRBV3-1,-,CASSPSTGITEAFF
-,TRBJ1-2,TRBV7-8,-,CASSFREGVRQAGYTF
TRBD2,TRBJ2-3,TRBV6-5,-,CASSYTLAGWTDTQYF
-,TRBJ2-4,TRBV5-1,-,CASSLGQPIKNIQYF
-,TRBJ2-5,TRBV10-3,-,CAISDAETQYF
-,TRBJ2-4,TRBV29-1,-,CGGQAKNIQYF
-,-,TRBV24-1,once,CATSDSEIQETQYF
TRBD1,TRBJ1-5,TRBV27,-,CASSFWAGGRTPLNQPQHF